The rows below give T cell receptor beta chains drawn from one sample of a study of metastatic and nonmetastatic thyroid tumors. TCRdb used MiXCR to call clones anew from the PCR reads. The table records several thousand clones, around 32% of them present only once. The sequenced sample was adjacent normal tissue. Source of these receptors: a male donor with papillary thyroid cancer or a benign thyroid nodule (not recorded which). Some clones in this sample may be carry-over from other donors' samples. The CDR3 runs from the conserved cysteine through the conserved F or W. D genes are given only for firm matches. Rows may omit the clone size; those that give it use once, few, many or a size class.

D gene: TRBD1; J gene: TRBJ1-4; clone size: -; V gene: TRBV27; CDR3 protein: CASSCRDRLNEKLFF; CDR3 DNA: TGTGCCAGCAGTTGCCGGGACAGACTTAATGAAAAACTGTTTTTT
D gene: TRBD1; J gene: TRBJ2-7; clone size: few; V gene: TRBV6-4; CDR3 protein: CASTSTPGQGNSYEQYF; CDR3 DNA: TGTGCCAGCACCTCTACACCGGGACAGGGAAACTCCTACGAGCAGTACTTC
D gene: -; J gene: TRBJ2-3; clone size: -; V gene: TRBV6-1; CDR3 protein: CASSGVGGDTQYF; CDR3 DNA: TGTGCCAGCAGTGGGGTAGGAGGGGATACGCAGTATTTT
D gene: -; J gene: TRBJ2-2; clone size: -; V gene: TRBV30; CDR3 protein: CAWSGFGQNTGELFF; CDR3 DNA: TGTGCCTGGAGTGGTTTCGGACAGAACACCGGGGAGCTGTTTTTT
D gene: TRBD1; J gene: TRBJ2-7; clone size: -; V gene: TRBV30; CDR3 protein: CAWSASRGSAYEQYF; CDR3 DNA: TGTGCCTGGAGCGCCAGCAGGGGGTCAGCTTACGAGCAGTACTTC
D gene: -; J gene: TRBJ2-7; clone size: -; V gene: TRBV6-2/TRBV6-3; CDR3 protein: CASSRARIHEQYF; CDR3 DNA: TGTGCCAGCAGCCGCGCCCGAATCCACGAGCAGTACTTC
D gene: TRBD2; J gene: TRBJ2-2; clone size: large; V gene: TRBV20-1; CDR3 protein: CSAAASGSTGELFF; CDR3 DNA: TGCAGTGCTGCCGCTAGCGGGAGTACCGGGGAGCTGTTTTTT
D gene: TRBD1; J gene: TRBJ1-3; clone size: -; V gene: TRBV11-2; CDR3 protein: CASTRRGQTPSGNTFFF; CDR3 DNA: TGTGCCAGCACCCGGAGGGGGCAGACTCCTTCTGGAAACACCTTTTTTTTT
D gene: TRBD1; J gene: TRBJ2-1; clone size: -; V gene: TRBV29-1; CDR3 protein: CSADQGAPYNEQFF; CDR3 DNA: TGCAGCGCTGACCAGGGGGCTCCCTACAATGAGCAGTTCTTC
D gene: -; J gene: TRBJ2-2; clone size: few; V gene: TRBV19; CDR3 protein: CASSMWADGTGELFF; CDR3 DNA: TGTGCCAGTAGTATGTGGGCAGACGGCACCGGGGAGCTGTTTTTT
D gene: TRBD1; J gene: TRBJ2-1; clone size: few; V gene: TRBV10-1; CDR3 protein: CASSRDRSGEQFF; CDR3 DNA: TGCGCCAGCTCCCGGGACAGGTCCGGTGAGCAGTTCTTC
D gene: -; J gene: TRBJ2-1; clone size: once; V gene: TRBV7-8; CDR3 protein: CASSPGAAYNEQFF; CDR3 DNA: TGTGCCAGCAGCCCCGGGGCGGCCTACAATGAGCAGTTCTTC
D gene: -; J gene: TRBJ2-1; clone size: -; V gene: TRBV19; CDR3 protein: CACNTGNEQFF; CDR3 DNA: TGTGCCTGTAATACCGGCAATGAGCAGTTCTTC
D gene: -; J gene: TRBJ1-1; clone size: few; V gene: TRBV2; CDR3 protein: CASSELEDTEAFF; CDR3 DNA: TGTGCCAGCAGTGAACTGGAGGACACTGAAGCTTTCTTT
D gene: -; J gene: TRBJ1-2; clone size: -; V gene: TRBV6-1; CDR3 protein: CDISEAGTGYGYTF; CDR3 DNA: TGTGACATCAGTGAAGCCGGGACTGGCTATGGCTACACGTTC
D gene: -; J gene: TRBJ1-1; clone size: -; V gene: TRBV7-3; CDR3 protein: CASSLTPLTEAFF; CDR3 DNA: TGTGCCAGCAGCTTAACCCCACTCACTGAAGCTTTCTTT
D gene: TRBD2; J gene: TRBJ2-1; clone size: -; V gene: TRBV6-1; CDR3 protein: CASSEPRGGSYNEQFF; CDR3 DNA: TGTGCCAGCAGTGAGCCGCGGGGGGGATCCTACAATGAGCAGTTCTTC
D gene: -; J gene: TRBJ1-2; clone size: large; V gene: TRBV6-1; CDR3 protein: CAAFRESNYGYTF; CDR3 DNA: TGTGCCGCCTTTCGCGAGTCAAACTATGGCTACACCTTC
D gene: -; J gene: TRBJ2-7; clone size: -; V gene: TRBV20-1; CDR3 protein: CSKTDISYEQYF; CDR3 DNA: TGCAGTAAAACGGACATTAGCTACGAGCAGTACTTC
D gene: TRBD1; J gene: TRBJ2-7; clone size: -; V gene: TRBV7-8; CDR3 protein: CASSLETGPYEQYF; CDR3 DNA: TGTGCCAGCAGCTTAGAGACAGGGCCCTACGAGCAGTACTTC
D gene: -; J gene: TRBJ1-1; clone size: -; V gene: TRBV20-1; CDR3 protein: CSARDHIGGNTEAFF; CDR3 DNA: TGCAGTGCTAGAGATCACATAGGGGGTAACACTGAAGCTTTCTTT
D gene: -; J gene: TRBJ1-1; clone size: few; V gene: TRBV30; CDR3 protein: CAADDGTWAFF; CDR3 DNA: TGTGCCGCAGACGACGGTACCTGGGCTTTCTTT
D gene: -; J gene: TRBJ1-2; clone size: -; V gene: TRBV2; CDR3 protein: CASSARRGVNGYTF; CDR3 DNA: TGTGCCAGCAGTGCCCGCCGGGGGGTAAATGGCTACACCTTC
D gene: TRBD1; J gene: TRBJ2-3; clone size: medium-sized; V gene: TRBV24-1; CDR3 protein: CATRKGQGIGPLSTDTQYF; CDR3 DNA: TGTGCCACCAGGAAGGGACAGGGTATCGGCCCCCTAAGCACAGATACGCAGTATTTT
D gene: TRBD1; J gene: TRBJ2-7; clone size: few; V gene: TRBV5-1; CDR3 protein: CASSLGQGFSYEQYF; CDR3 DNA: TGCGCCAGCAGCCTGGGACAGGGGTTTTCCTACGAGCAGTACTTC
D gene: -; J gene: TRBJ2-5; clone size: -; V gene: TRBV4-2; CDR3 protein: CASSQDRVHRQETQYF; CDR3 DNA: TGTGCCAGCAGCCAAGATCGGGTCCACCGCCAAGAGACCCAGTACTTC
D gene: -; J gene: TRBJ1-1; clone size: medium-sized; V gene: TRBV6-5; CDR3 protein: CASSYGGTEAFF; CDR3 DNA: TGTGCCAGCAGTTACGGGGGTACTGAAGCTTTCTTT
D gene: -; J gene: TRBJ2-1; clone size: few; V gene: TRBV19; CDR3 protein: CASSIRDSSYNEQFF; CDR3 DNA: TGTGCCAGTAGTATTCGGGATAGCTCCTACAATGAGCAGTTCTTC
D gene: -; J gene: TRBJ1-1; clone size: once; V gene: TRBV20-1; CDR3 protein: CSASFWNTEAFF; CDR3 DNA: TGCAGTGCTAGCTTCTGGAACACTGAAGCTTTCTTT
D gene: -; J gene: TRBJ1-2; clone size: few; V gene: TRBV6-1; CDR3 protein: CASSESNYGYTF; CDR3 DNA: TGTGCCAGCAGTGAGAGTAACTATGGCTACACCTTC
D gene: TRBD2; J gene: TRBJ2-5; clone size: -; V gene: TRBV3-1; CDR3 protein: CASSQYGLAGGAETQYF; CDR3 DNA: TGTGCCAGCAGCCAATACGGACTAGCGGGAGGGGCAGAGACCCAGTACTTC
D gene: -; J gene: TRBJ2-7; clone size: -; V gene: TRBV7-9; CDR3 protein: CASSLGGSEQYF; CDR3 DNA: TGTGCCAGCAGCTTAGGGGGCTCCGAGCAGTACTTC
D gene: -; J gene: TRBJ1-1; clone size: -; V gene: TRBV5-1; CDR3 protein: CASSLGSHQAVNTEAFF; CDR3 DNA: TGCGCCAGCAGCTTGGGGTCACATCAGGCGGTGAACACTGAAGCTTTCTTT
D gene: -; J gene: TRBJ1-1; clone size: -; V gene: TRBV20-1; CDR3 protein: CSARDQGGANTEAFF; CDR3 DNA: TGCAGTGCTAGAGATCAGGGAGGTGCCAACACTGAAGCTTTCTTT
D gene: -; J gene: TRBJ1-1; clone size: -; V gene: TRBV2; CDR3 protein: CASRDSPTGCVGAFF; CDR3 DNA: TGTGCCAGCAGAGACAGTCCCACAGGGTGCGTGGGAGCTTTCTTT
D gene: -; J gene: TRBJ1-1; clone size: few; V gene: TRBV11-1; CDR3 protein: CASSLAEGTLIDTEAFF; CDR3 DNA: TGTGCCAGCAGCTTAGCGGAAGGGACCCTAATAGATACTGAAGCTTTCTTT
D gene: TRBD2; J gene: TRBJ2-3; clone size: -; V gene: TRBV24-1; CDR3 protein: CATSVRTSGAGDTQYF; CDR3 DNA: TGTGCCACCAGTGTTAGGACTAGCGGGGCTGGGGATACGCAGTATTTT
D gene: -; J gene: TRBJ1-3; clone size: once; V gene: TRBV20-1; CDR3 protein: CSARSPGGNTIYF; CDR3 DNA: TGCAGTGCTAGGTCGCCGGGAGGAAACACCATATATTTT
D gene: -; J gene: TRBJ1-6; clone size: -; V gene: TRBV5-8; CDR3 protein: CASSLAGGGSPLHF; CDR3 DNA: TGTGCCAGCAGCTTGGCCGGCGGTGGTTCACCCCTCCACTTT
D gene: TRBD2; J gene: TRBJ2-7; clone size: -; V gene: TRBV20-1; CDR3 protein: CSAGREAYEQYF; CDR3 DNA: TGCAGTGCGGGGCGGGAGGCCTACGAGCAGTACTTC
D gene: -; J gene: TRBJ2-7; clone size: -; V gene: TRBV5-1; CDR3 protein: CASSLAGRTDAYEQYF; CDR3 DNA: TGCGCCAGCAGCTTGGCGGGACGGACAGATGCCTACGAGCAGTACTTC
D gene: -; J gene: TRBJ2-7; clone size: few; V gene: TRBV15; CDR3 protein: CATSSGPGVSYEQYF; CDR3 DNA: TGTGCCACCAGCAGTGGCCCGGGCGTCTCCTACGAGCAGTACTTC
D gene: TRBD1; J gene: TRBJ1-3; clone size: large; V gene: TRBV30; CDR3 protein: CAWSTGGGNTIYF; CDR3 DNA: TGTGCCTGGAGTACAGGGGGAGGAAACACCATATATTTT
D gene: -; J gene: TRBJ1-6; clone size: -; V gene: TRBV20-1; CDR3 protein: CSAREGTTSGGALHF; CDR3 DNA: TGCAGTGCTAGGGAGGGGACCACGTCTGGTGGGGCCCTCCACTTT
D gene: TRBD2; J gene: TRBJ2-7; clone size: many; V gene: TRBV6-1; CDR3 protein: CASREGLAGGPYEQYF; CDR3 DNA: TGTGCCAGCAGGGAGGGACTAGCGGGAGGTCCCTACGAGCAGTACTTC
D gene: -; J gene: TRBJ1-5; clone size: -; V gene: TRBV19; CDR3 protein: CASIVLQGRNQPQHF; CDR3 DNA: TGTGCGAGTATCGTATTACAGGGCCGCAATCAGCCCCAGCATTTT
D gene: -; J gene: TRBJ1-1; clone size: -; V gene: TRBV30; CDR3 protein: CAWIPRAMNTEAFF; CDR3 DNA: TGTGCCTGGATACCCAGGGCCATGAACACTGAAGCTTTCTTT
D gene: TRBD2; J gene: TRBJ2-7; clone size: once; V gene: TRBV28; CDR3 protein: CASSLGGDEQYF; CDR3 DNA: TGTGCCAGCAGTTTGGGAGGGGACGAGCAGTACTTC
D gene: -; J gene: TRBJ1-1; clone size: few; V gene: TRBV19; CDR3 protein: CASSITGYTEAFF; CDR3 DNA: TGTGCCAGTAGTATAACGGGCTACACTGAAGCTTTCTTT
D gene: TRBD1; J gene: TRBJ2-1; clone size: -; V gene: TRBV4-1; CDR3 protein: CASSQDRDRASYNEQFF; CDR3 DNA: TGCGCCAGCAGCCAAGATAGGGACAGGGCCTCCTACAATGAGCAGTTCTTC
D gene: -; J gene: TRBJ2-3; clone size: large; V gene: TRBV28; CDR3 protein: CATGPPGTYTQYF; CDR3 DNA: TGTGCCACCGGGCCCCCCGGCACATATACGCAGTATTTT
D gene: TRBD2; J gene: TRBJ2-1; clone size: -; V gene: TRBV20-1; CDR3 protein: CSARDRGGLAGAYNEQFF; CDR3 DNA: TGCAGTGCTAGAGATAGAGGCGGACTAGCGGGGGCATACAATGAGCAGTTCTTC
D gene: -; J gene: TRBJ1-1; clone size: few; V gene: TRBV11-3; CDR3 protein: CASSLDRMGGEAFF; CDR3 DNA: TGTGCCAGCAGCTTAGATCGAATGGGAGGGGAAGCTTTCTTT
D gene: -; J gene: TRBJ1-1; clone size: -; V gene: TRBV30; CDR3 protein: CAWWIRNTEAFF; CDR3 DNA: TGTGCCTGGTGGATCCGGAACACTGAAGCTTTCTTT
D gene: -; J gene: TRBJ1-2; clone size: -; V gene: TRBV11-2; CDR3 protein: CASKGGPTNYGYTF; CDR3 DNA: TGTGCCAGCAAGGGGGGCCCCACTAACTATGGCTACACCTTC
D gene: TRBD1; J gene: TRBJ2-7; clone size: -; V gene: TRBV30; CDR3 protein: CAWSVQGAYEQYF; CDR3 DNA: TGTGCCTGGAGTGTACAGGGGGCCTACGAGCAGTACTTC
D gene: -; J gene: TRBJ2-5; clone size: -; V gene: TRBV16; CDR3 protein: CASSQIRAEETQYF; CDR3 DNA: TGTGCCAGCAGCCAAATCAGGGCCGAGGAGACCCAGTACTTC
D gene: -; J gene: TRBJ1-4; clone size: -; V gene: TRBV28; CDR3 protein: CASSLKAGEREKLFF; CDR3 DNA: TGTGCCAGCAGTTTAAAAGCAGGGGAACGTGAAAAACTGTTTTTT
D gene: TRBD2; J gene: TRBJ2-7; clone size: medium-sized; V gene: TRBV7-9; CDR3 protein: CASSLAGIAGAPLEQYF; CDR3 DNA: TGTGCCAGCAGCTTAGCGGGGATAGCGGGAGCCCCCCTCGAGCAGTACTTC